The rows below give T cell receptor beta chains drawn from one sample of a study of blood T cells in healthy people across ages. TCRdb reanalysed the 5' RACE reads using MiXCR and keeps one entry per CDR3 protein. This table has hundreds of thousands of distinct CDR3 sequences, under 40% appearing once. The specimen was blood. These receptors all come from a man between 18 and 29 years old in good health. The CDR3 runs from the conserved cysteine through the conserved F or W. D genes are given only for firm matches. Part of the rows lack a size; the others show once, few, many or a class for expanded clones.

.	TRBV3-1	TRBJ1-2	TRBD1	CASSRDSQDGDGYTF	TGTGCCAGCAGCCGGGACAGTCAAGATGGGGATGGCTACACCTTC
many	TRBV20-1	TRBJ2-1	TRBD2	CSARGLGGNEQFF	TGCAGTGCTAGGGGACTAGGCGGGAATGAGCAGTTCTTC
many	TRBV6-5	TRBJ1-2	TRBD1	CASSFTGGRGYTF	TGTGCCAGCAGTTTTACAGGGGGGAGAGGCTACACCTTC
.	TRBV2	TRBJ2-2	.	CASVPGGRVGELFF	TGTGCCAGCGTCCCCGGGGGCAGGGTTGGGGAGCTGTTTTTT
.	TRBV7-2	TRBJ1-4	.	CASSFAAVANEKLFF	TGTGCCAGCAGCTTCGCAGCGGTGGCTAATGAAAAACTGTTTTTT
.	TRBV15	TRBJ2-2	.	CATSRGRTANTGELFF	TGTGCCACCAGCAGAGGGAGGACAGCAAACACCGGGGAGCTGTTTTTT
few	TRBV2	TRBJ2-5	.	CASRQDSLGKTQYF	TGTGCCAGCAGGCAGGACTCCTTAGGGAAGACCCAGTACTTC
.	TRBV18	TRBJ1-2	TRBD1	CASSPLTGGGKDGYTF	TGTGCCAGCTCACCATTGACAGGGGGGGGTAAGGATGGCTACACCTTC
.	TRBV5-1	TRBJ2-3	TRBD2	CASSWLPGLAGGTDTQYF	TGCGCCAGCAGCTGGCTCCCAGGGCTAGCGGGGGGCACAGATACGCAGTATTTT
many	TRBV4-3	TRBJ2-1	TRBD1	CASSQGFRDRVYYNEQFF	TGCGCCAGCAGCCAAGGGTTCCGCGACAGGGTATACTACAATGAGCAGTTCTTC
.	TRBV29-1	TRBJ1-1	.	CSVATSGTLLNTEAFF	TGCAGCGTTGCGACCTCCGGGACCCTTTTGAACACTGAAGCTTTCTTT
.	TRBV12-3/TRBV12-4	TRBJ2-1	.	CASTLRGAYNEQFF	TGTGCCAGCACCCTCAGGGGTGCCTACAATGAGCAGTTCTTC
.	TRBV6-5	TRBJ1-5	TRBD1	CASSPGTEDHQPQHF	TGTGCCAGCAGCCCCGGGACAGAAGATCATCAGCCCCAGCATTTT